This entry describes one T cell receptor beta chain. What it binds is not known. UMIs and a universal primer site were added when TCR cDNA was made by 5'RACE template switching. TCRdb analysed the 5' RACE reads with MiXCR anew, one entry per CDR3 protein. The sample includes 300,000 to 350,000 distinct CDR3 sequences, roughly 8.4% of them seen just once. The data stem from a study of T cells after yellow fever vaccination. General study results and limits: Clonotype sharing between CD4 and CD8 compartments was small.

Trimming removed 3 bases at V and 4 bases at J, with 12 bases between. CDR3 length equals 15 residues. Germline values: CDR1 LGHNA, CDR2 YSLEER. This rearrangement joins TRBV4-3 to TRBJ2-2; D is tentatively TRBD1 or TRBD2 (5 bases each). The sequenced sample was PBMCs, obtained more than 40 days after the first yellow fever vaccination. This clonotype was sampled from a man aged 18 to 35 who received the YFV17D yellow fever vaccine. The CDR3 protein is CASSHEPGGTGELFF. The CDR3 coding sequence is TGCGCCAGCAGCCATGAACCTGGGGGCACCGGGGAGCTGTTTTTT.